Shown below are 2 T cell receptor beta chains from a single sample sequenced in a study of cytomegalovirus exposure and HLA in healthy donors. Both 60 Vbeta primers and 13 Jbeta primers went into the PCR. Sequencing was performed with immunoSEQ multiplex PCR; in TCRdb, only in-frame clones are kept and a portion is missing. The data show 150,000 to 200,000 clones, with 75% to 85% seen just once and more than 0.75% held by the top ten. The sample taken for sequencing was PBMCs. The receptors stem from a girl aged 2-10 years in good health and CMV-seropositive.

This chain connects TRBV6-5 to TRBJ2-3; D remains unclear. The V and J ends lost 2 bases and 2 bases respectively, with 5 bases between them. The CDR3 loop spans 13 amino acids. Germline CDR1 is MNHEY and CDR2 is SVGAGI. The CDR3 region has the DNA TGTGCCAGCAGTTACCTCTCCACAGATACGCAGTATTTT. Protein product: CASSYLSTDTQYF.

The chain carries TRBV25-1 and TRBJ2-3, with 12 bases lining up with TRBD2. With V trimmed by 5 bases and J by 0 bases, 3 bases remained unmatched. CDR3 size: 16 residues. Germline values: CDR1 MGHDK, CDR2 SYGVNS. The CDR3 protein is CASSLGTSGSTDTQYF. CDR3 in DNA: TGTGCCAGCAGTCTGGGGACTAGCGGGAGCACAGATACGCAGTATTTT.